These 13 T cell receptor beta chains were sequenced from one sample in a study of blood T cell repertoires in COVID-19. Clones were read by immunoSEQ multiplex PCR, and TCRdb kept only the in-frame ones, dropping some. The data show about 89,000 clones, with 78% seen just once and roughly 6.3% held by the top ten. Material: peripheral blood. These receptors originate from a man between 65 and 80 years old with COVID-19, enrolled during active disease.

The genes are TRBV5-1 and TRBJ1-5; no clear D. Germline loops: CDR1 SGHRS, CDR2 YFSETQ. This CDR3 has 15 residues. V was cut by 0 bases and J by 7 bases, with 14 bases left in between. The CDR3 DNA reads TGCGCCAGCAGCTTGGGGAACAGCCCCTACCAGCCCCAGCATTTT. Translating it yields CASSLGNSPYQPQHF. Supplemented by reference TRBV5-1 and TRBJ1-5, the full variable domain reads KAGVTQTPRYLIKTRGQQVTLSCSPISGHRSVSWYQQTPGQGLQFLFEYFSETQRNKGNFPGRFSGRQFSNSRSEMNVSTLELGDSALYLCASSLGNSPYQPQHFGDGTRLSIL.

This clone was seen only a few times. The chain carries TRBV19 and TRBJ1-2; D not resolved. This CDR3 is built from 14 residues. Germline assignment: CDR1 LNHDA and CDR2 SQIVND (reference sequence). The V end lost 7 bases, the J end lost 8 bases, and 20 bases lay between the germline ends. As DNA, the CDR3 is TGTGCCAGTACCATACCAGGCGGGAAGCGAGGCTACACCTTC. Its protein product is CASTIPGGKRGYTF.

V usage is TRBV19 and J usage is TRBJ1-5; 10 bases fit TRBD1. V was clipped by 7 bases and J by 4 bases; unmatched bases: 1. Germline V gene sequence: CDR1 LNHDA, CDR2 SQIVND (reference sequence). This CDR3 spans 13 amino acids. The CDR3, as DNA: TGTGCCAGTAAGGACAGGGGGAATCAGCCCCAGCATTTT. Translation: CASKDRGNQPQHF.

This clone is a singleton in its sample. The chain employs TRBV18 and TRBJ1-3; D perhaps matches TRBD1 (6 bases). Germline V gene sequence: CDR1 KGHSH, CDR2 LQKENI. Deletions cut 5 bases from V and 0 bases from J, with 11 bases between. This CDR3 comprises 15 residues. CDR3 protein: CASSTRTVSGNTIYF. The DNA for the CDR3 is TGTGCCAGCTCAACTCGGACAGTCTCTGGAAACACCATATATTTT.

The chain uses TRBV5-1 and TRBJ1-1, with TRBD1 matching 7 bases. The V segment lost 3 bases and the J segment 1 base; nucleotides outside the gene matches: 0. This CDR3 contains 13 residues. Germline V CDR1 and CDR2: SGHRS, YFSETQ. The CDR3 sequence: CASSYRGNTEAFF. The CDR3 DNA follows: TGCGCCAGCAGCTACAGGGGGAACACTGAAGCTTTCTTT. The complete variable domain, with remaining parts taken from reference TRBV5-1 and TRBJ1-1, reads KAGVTQTPRYLIKTRGQQVTLSCSPISGHRSVSWYQQTPGQGLQFLFEYFSETQRNKGNFPGRFSGRQFSNSRSEMNVSTLELGDSALYLCASSYRGNTEAFFGQGTRLTVV.

There are a few counts of this clone. Written as DNA, the CDR3 is TGTGCCAGCAGCTTCTGGGGCGCCAACAATGAGCAGTTCTTC. It specifies CASSFWGANNEQFF. V usage is TRBV7-8 and J usage is TRBJ2-1; D is possibly TRBD1 (5 bases). V was cut by 3 bases and J by 5 bases, with 11 bases left in between. The CDR3 sequence is 14 residues long. CDR1 is SGHVS, CDR2 FQNEAQ, per germline.

J is TRBJ1-2 and V is TRBV20-1; D may be TRBD1 (5 bases). The ends were cut back, 5 bases at V and 8 bases at J, with 15 bases in the middle. In germline, CDR1 is DFQATT, CDR2 SNEGSKA (reference sequence). This CDR3 region has 12 residues. The CDR3 loop is CSARVPGYGYTF. The CDR3 coding sequence is TGCAGTGCTCGTGTTCCAGGGTACGGCTACACCTTC.

The chain carries TRBV7-9 and TRBJ2-7, with D maybe TRBD2 (5 bases). The length of the CDR3 is 12 residues. V dropped 5 bases and J dropped 4 bases, with 9 bases sitting between them. Germline V CDR1 and CDR2: SEHNR, FQNEAQ (reference sequence). The chain's CDR3 is CASSRTDYEQYF. The CDR3 DNA reads as TGTGCCAGCAGCAGGACTGATTACGAGCAGTACTTC.

The CDR3 bases are TGTGCCAGCAGTTTACGCCGGGAGGGAGCTGGGGCCAACGTCCTGACTTTC. Amino acid sequence: CASSLRREGAGANVLTF. The genes are TRBV28 and TRBJ2-6; 8 bases agree with TRBD2. Germline CDR1 MDHEN, CDR2 SYDVKM. V gave up 2 bases and J gave up 2 bases; unmatched junction bases: 5. CDR3 length: 17 amino acids. Using reference TRBV28 and TRBJ2-6 for the parts outside the CDR3, the full variable domain is DVKVTQSSRYLVKRTGEKVFLECVQDMDHENMFWYRQDPGLGLRLIYFSYDVKMKEKGDIPEGYSVSREKKERFSLILESASTNQTSMYLCASSLRREGAGANVLTFGAGSRLTVL.

The chain uses TRBV21-1 and TRBJ2-7; the table's D call, TRBD2, has no DNA check behind it. TRBV21-1 is a recognized pseudogene. The CDR3 runs 13 residues. The CDR3 DNA reads TGTGCCAGCAGCGCGGGGGCCACACACGAGCAGTACTTC. This encodes CASSAGATHEQYF.

As DNA, the CDR3 is TGTGCCAGCAGCCTCAGGGACAGGCTAAACTATGGCTACACCTTC. Translating gives CASSLRDRLNYGYTF. This sequence joins TRBV9 and TRBJ1-2; TRBD1 matches 8 bases. The V gene end was trimmed by 4 bases and the J gene end by 2 bases; junction bases not matched to a gene: 7. Germline V gene sequence: CDR1 SGDLS, CDR2 YYNGEE. This CDR3 has 15 residues.

The chain employs TRBV5-8 and TRBJ1-2; the D gene is possibly TRBD1 (6 bases). Germline V gene lookup returns CDR1 SGHTS and CDR2 YDEGEE. V was trimmed by 4 bases and J by 5 bases, leaving 12 bases between them. CDR3 length: 13 residues. CDR3 sequence reads: CASSRTEFYGYTF. In DNA form, the CDR3 reads TGTGCCAGCAGCCGGACAGAATTTTATGGCTACACCTTC.

The chain employs TRBV29-1 and TRBJ1-5; TRBD1 matches 9 bases. With 6 bases clipped from V and 1 base from J, the junction kept 1 base outside the gene matches. This CDR3 region has 13 residues. Germline values: CDR1 SQVTM, CDR2 ANQGSEA. The CDR3 nucleotides read TGCAGCGTGGGGACAGGGAGCAATCAGCCCCAGCATTTT. Its protein is CSVGTGSNQPQHF.